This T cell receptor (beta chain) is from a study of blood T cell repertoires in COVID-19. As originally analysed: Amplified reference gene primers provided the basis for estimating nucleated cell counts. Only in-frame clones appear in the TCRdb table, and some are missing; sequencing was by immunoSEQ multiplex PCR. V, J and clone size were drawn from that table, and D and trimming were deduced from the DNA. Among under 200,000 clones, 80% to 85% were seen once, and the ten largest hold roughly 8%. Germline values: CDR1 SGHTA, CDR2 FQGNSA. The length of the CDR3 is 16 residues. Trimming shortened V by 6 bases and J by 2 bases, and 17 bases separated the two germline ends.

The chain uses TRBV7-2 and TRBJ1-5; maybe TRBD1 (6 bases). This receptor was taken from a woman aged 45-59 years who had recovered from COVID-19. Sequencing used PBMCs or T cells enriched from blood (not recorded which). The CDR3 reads CASSKIQGEGNQPQHF. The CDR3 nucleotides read TGTGCCAGCAGTAAAATACAGGGTGAAGGCAATCAGCCCCAGCATTTT.